These T cell receptor beta chains were read from a single sample in a study of CD8+ T cells in alopecia areata. Data came from immunoSEQ multiplex PCR; TCRdb stores just in-frame clones and leaves some out. The data show 200,000 or so clones, 58% seen once. The sample here was CD4+ T cells sorted from blood, taken at week 24, from a patient treated with tofacitinib. These receptors were taken from a human donor with alopecia areata. Both conserved end residues are part of each CDR3. D genes are given only for firm matches. Clone size is given for some rows only: seen once, a few or many times, or a class if the clone is expanded.

j_call clone_size v_call d_call cdr3_aa cdr3_nt
TRBJ1-5 NA TRBV4-3 NA CASSQGGNSNQPQHF TGCGCCAGCAGCCAAGGGGGGAATAGCAATCAGCCCCAGCATTTT
TRBJ2-1 NA TRBV29-1 TRBD1 CSGSGQVYNEQFF TGCAGCGGTTCGGGACAGGTGTACAATGAGCAGTTCTTC
TRBJ2-3 NA TRBV30 NA CAWSIAWGTDTQYF TGTGCCTGGAGCATAGCGTGGGGCACAGATACGCAGTATTTT
TRBJ2-3 once TRBV2 TRBD2 CASSRAGKTTDTQYF TGTGCCAGCAGTAGAGCGGGGAAAACCACAGATACGCAGTATTTT
TRBJ2-5 NA TRBV18 NA CASSRTGSPQETQYF TGTGCCAGCTCCCGAACCGGGAGCCCTCAAGAGACCCAGTACTTC
TRBJ2-2 NA TRBV5-1 TRBD2 CASSFPTSGGHTGELFF TGCGCCAGCAGCTTTCCTACTAGCGGGGGACACACCGGGGAGCTGTTTTTT
TRBJ2-7 NA TRBV29-1 TRBD1 CSVEPGQGEKQYF TGCAGCGTAGAGCCGGGACAGGGTGAAAAGCAGTACTTC
TRBJ1-5 NA TRBV5-1 TRBD1 CASSLTGVDQPQHF TGCGCCAGCAGCTTGACAGGGGTTGATCAGCCCCAGCATTTT
TRBJ2-6 few TRBV7-9 NA CASSPPGANVLTF TGTGCCAGCAGCCCGCCTGGGGCCAACGTCCTGACTTTC
TRBJ1-2 NA TRBV5-1 NA CASSSRQGYYGYTF TGCGCCAGCAGCTCTCGGCAGGGGTACTATGGCTACACCTTC
TRBJ1-1 NA TRBV2 NA CASSVRLLNTEAFF TGTGCCAGCAGTGTACGCCTACTTAACACTGAAGCTTTCTTT
TRBJ2-5 NA TRBV29-1 NA CSVERVPQETQYF TGCAGCGTTGAACGGGTTCCACAAGAGACCCAGTACTTC
TRBJ2-1 NA TRBV7-2 TRBD2 CASSRTSRSSYNEQFF TGTGCCAGCAGTCGGACTAGCCGTAGCTCCTACAATGAGCAGTTCTTC
TRBJ2-4 NA TRBV4-3 TRBD2 CASSHGTSGSLIQYF TGCGCCAGCAGCCACGGGACTAGCGGATCGCTCATTCAGTACTTC
TRBJ2-7 few TRBV10-2 TRBD1 CASGQVAYEQYF TGCGCCAGCGGACAGGTTGCCTACGAGCAGTACTTC
TRBJ2-3 NA TRBV7-2 TRBD2 CASSLKLAGGSRTDTQYF TGTGCCAGCAGCTTAAAACTAGCGGGGGGTTCTCGCACAGATACGCAGTATTTT
TRBJ2-7 NA TRBV4-3 NA CASSQGLIYEQYF TGCGCCAGCAGCCAAGGGTTGATCTACGAGCAGTACTTC
TRBJ1-2 NA TRBV6-5 TRBD1 CASSSDRGHSRGYTF TGTGCCAGCAGTTCCGACAGGGGGCATTCGCGTGGCTACACCTTC
TRBJ1-1 few TRBV10-3 NA CAISETRRSNTEAFF TGTGCCATCAGTGAGACACGGAGATCGAACACTGAAGCTTTCTTT
TRBJ1-4 NA TRBV5-5 NA CASSVTVENEKLFF TGTGCCAGCAGCGTGACAGTGGAGAATGAAAAACTGTTTTTT